One and the same sample provided the 25 T cell receptor beta chains below, sequenced in a study of T-cell reconstitution after alpha-beta-depleted transplantation in children. Using unique molecular identifiers, the investigators prepared the TCRbeta library. TCRdb reprocessed the PCR reads with MiXCR, giving one entry per CDR3 protein. In the table there are hundreds of thousands of distinct CDR3 sequences, 15% to 20% of which are singletons. This material consisted of PBMCs from the stem cell graft donor, taken from the stem cell graft. Every receptor here comes from a human donor who donated a stem cell graft to a child with acute myeloid leukemia.

In its sample, this clonotype was seen many times. The chain links TRBV29-1 to TRBJ1-1; 9 bases agree with TRBD1. J lost 7 bases, V lost 4 bases, and 10 bases had no gene match. The germline gives CDR1 SQVTM, CDR2 ANQGSEA. CDR3 length: 14 amino acids. The CDR3 bases are TGCAGCGTTGGGCCGACAGGGGGAGTTTTTGAAGCTTTCTTT. This gives the protein CSVGPTGGVFEAFF.

Here the CDR3 reads CASSLSGLSSYNEQFF. Written as DNA, the CDR3 is TGTGCCAGCAGTCTCTCAGGGCTGAGCTCCTACAATGAGCAGTTCTTC. This chain links TRBV7-8 with TRBJ2-1, with D perhaps matching TRBD1 (5 bases). With 6 bases removed from V and 0 bases from J, the gap between germline ends came to 15 bases. CDR3 length: 16 amino acids. Germline V lookup: CDR1 SGHVS, CDR2 FQNEAQ.

This clonotype was counted only a few times. The rearrangement links TRBV3-1 to TRBJ1-2, with D perhaps TRBD1 (5 bases). Germline-derived CDR1 and CDR2 are LGHDT and YNNKEL (reference sequence). The length of the CDR3 is 14 residues. V was shortened by 3 bases and J by 6 bases, with 14 bases between the two germline ends. The DNA for the CDR3 is TGTGCCAGCAGCCAGACTGGGACCGACCATGGCTACACCTTC. Residues: CASSQTGTDHGYTF.

This clonotype was counted only a few times. The V gene is TRBV7-2, the J gene TRBJ2-7; no firm D call. CDR1 SGHTA and CDR2 FQGNSA come from the germline V gene. Between the trimmed V and J ends, which lost 3 bases and 4 bases, there was a span of 10 bases. This CDR3 has 13 amino acids. CDR3 in amino acids: CASSLPAEYEQYF. The DNA of the CDR3 is TGTGCCAGCAGCTTGCCTGCGGAGTACGAGCAGTACTTC.

The chain employs TRBV5-1 and TRBJ2-7; D unresolved. V dropped 4 bases and J dropped 3 bases, with 11 bases sitting between them. Per the germline V gene, CDR1 is SGHRS and CDR2 is YFSETQ. The CDR3 is made up of 13 amino acids. The CDR3 nucleotides are TGCGCCAGCAGCCCCCTAAGAGGCTACGAGCAGTACTTC. It specifies CASSPLRGYEQYF.

This clonotype appeared many times. CDR3 loop: CASSLKGQIQGRLNTEAFF. In nucleotides, the CDR3 is TGTGCCAGCAGCTTAAAAGGGCAAATACAGGGAAGGTTAAACACTGAAGCTTTCTTT. This sequence joins TRBV7-3 and TRBJ1-1, with TRBD1 as a possible D gene (6 bases). Germline CDR1 SGHTA, CDR2 FQGTGA. V gave up 1 base and J gave up 2 bases, with 23 bases separating them. The CDR3 is made up of 19 amino acids.

This clonotype has a handful of counts. V usage is TRBV29-1 and J usage is TRBJ1-3, with D possibly being TRBD1 (5 bases). Germline V gene data show CDR1 as SQVTM and CDR2 as ANQGSEA. The CDR3 spans 12 residues. Trimming took 5 bases from V and 4 from J, leaving 9 bases between them. The CDR3 sequence is CSVNPGGNTIYF. As DNA, the CDR3 is TGCAGCGTTAACCCAGGGGGAAACACCATATATTTT.

V usage is TRBV4-2 and J usage is TRBJ2-1; D is possibly TRBD2 (5 bases). The V end was cut by 4 bases, the J end by 3 bases, with 22 bases between. Germline V gene data show CDR1 as LGHNA and CDR2 as YNFKEQ. The CDR3 length is 18 residues. CDR3 nucleotides: TGTGCCAGCAGCCCCGGATCCACGGGGAGACCCCTCTACAATGAGCAGTTCTTC. This sequence encodes CASSPGSTGRPLYNEQFF.

This clonotype came up many times. The V gene is TRBV20-1, the J gene TRBJ2-2; TRBD2 might be the D (5 bases). The CDR3 totals 12 residues. Germline V gives CDR1 DFQATT, CDR2 SNEGSKA (reference sequence). V lost 5 bases to trimming and J lost 4 bases, with 8 bases between them. CDR3 in amino acids: CSALRGTGELFF. CDR3 sequence (DNA): TGCAGTGCTCTCCGGGGCACCGGGGAGCTGTTTTTT.

The chain couples TRBV7-6 to TRBJ1-5; maybe TRBD1 (5 bases). V lost 0 bases and J lost 0, with 12 bases in between. In germline, CDR1 is SGHVS, CDR2 FNYEAQ. The CDR3 is 17 residues long. In nucleotides, the CDR3 is TGTGCCAGCAGCTTAGCGCCAGACAGTTATAGCAATCAGCCCCAGCATTTT. This gives the protein CASSLAPDSYSNQPQHF.

This clonotype was counted only a few times. The chain links TRBV6-1 to TRBJ1-3; a weak D match, TRBD1 (5 bases). The CDR3 loop spans 14 amino acids. The V end lost 5 bases, the J end lost 6 bases, and 14 bases lay between the germline ends. The V gene's germline CDR1 is MNHNS and CDR2 SASEGT. This chain's CDR3 is CASSLPQGENTIYF. CDR3 coding DNA: TGTGCCAGCAGTCTCCCTCAAGGGGAAAACACCATATATTTT.

In its sample, this clonotype was seen many times. The CDR3 DNA reads TGTGCCAGCAGCTTGATGACAGGTCTCTACGAGCAGTACTTC. Translated, it gives CASSLMTGLYEQYF. V gene TRBV7-2 combines with J gene TRBJ2-7; D perhaps matches TRBD1 (6 bases). The germline V and J ends were trimmed by 3 bases and 3 bases, with 12 bases remaining between them. CDR1 is SGHTA and CDR2 is FQGNSA in the germline V gene. This CDR3 region has 14 residues.

A note on this clonotype: This may arise from a read error, as a much more abundant clone is one base away. This rearrangement joins TRBV5-3 to TRBJ2-7; D uncertain. TRBV5-3 is flagged as an ORF with uncertain function. This CDR3 region has 13 residues. As DNA, the CDR3 is TGTGCCAGGAGCTTGTCGATAGGGAACGAGCAGTACTTC. This encodes CARSLSIGNEQYF.

This clonotype was seen repeatedly, ten times or more. The genes are TRBV7-2 and TRBJ2-2; 7 bases fit TRBD1. The CDR3 sequence is 14 residues long. V shed 6 bases and J 1 base; nucleotides not matched to a gene: 2. Germline CDR1 SGHTA, CDR2 FQGNSA. The CDR3 coding sequence is TGTGCCAGCAGACAGGGGCGGAACACCGGGGAGCTGTTTTTT. Protein: CASRQGRNTGELFF. The full variable domain, in which reference TRBV7-2 and TRBJ2-2 provide the parts outside the CDR3, is GAGVSQSPSNKVTEKGKDVELRCDPISGHTALYWYRQSLGQGLEFLIYFQGNSAPDKSGLPSDRFSAERTGGSVSTLTIQRTQQEDSAVYLCASRQGRNTGELFFGEGSRLTVL.

This clonotype was detected ten times or more. The chain carries TRBV7-2 and TRBJ2-7; D is uncertain. V was clipped by 0 bases and J by 0 bases, with 12 bases between them. Germline V gene lookup returns CDR1 SGHTA and CDR2 FQGNSA. The CDR3 is 16 residues long. The CDR3 region is CASSLASHSSSYEQYF. CDR3 nucleotides: TGTGCCAGCAGCTTAGCTAGTCATTCTAGCTCCTACGAGCAGTACTTC.

This chain connects TRBV10-3 to TRBJ1-5; unclear D gene. The CDR3 totals 13 residues. The V end was cut by 10 bases, the J end by 4 bases, with 14 bases between. Germline loops: CDR1 ENHRY, CDR2 SYGVKD. The CDR3 region is CATSGSVNQPQHF. CDR3 bases: TGTGCCACCTCGGGCTCCGTAAATCAGCCCCAGCATTTT.

The CDR3 nucleotides read TGTGCCAGCAGCGGACGGGACAGGGGCCACGAGCAGTACTTC. Translated, it gives CASSGRDRGHEQYF. V gene TRBV9 combines with J gene TRBJ2-7; 10 positions agree with TRBD1. Germline assignment: CDR1 SGDLS and CDR2 YYNGEE. CDR3 size: 14 residues. J was trimmed by 5 bases and V by 3 bases; bases with no gene match: 5.

This clonotype was seen a few times. The chain has TRBV7-2 and TRBJ1-2; D is unresolved. This CDR3 has 16 residues. Per the germline V gene, CDR1 is SGHTA and CDR2 is FQGNSA. Between the trimmed V and J ends, which lost 1 base and 5 bases, there was a span of 17 bases. The CDR3 coding sequence is TGTGCCAGCAGCTTAGAACGAGGCAGGCAGATGTATGGCTACACCTTC. Translation: CASSLERGRQMYGYTF.

This clonotype was counted between two and nine times. The rearrangement uses TRBV24-1 and TRBJ2-2, with 7 bases fitting TRBD1. CDR1 is KGHDR, CDR2 SFDVKD, per germline. With V trimmed by 5 bases and J by 5 bases, 7 bases remained unmatched. The CDR3 consists of 15 residues. In DNA, the CDR3 is TGTGCCACCAGTGCAAGACAGGGCACGACCGGGGAGCTGTTTTTT. It translates to CATSARQGTTGELFF.

The sample holds many counts of this clonotype. The chain links TRBV20-1 to TRBJ1-2, with D tentatively TRBD1 (6 bases). CDR1 and CDR2 (germline): DFQATT, SNEGSKA (reference sequence). The CDR3 length is 13 residues. V was clipped by 4 bases and J by 7 bases, with 16 bases between them. As DNA, the CDR3 is TGCAGTGCTAACCACAGGGTCAGCGGTGGCTACACCTTC. Encoded protein: CSANHRVSGGYTF.

V and J are TRBV2 and TRBJ1-3; 7 nucleotides agree with TRBD1. From germline, CDR1 is SNHLY and CDR2 FYNNEI. V shed 5 bases and J 0 bases; nucleotides not matched to a gene: 4. There are 15 residues in the CDR3. The CDR3 nucleotides are TGTGCCAGCAGTCCGGGACAGCACTCTGGAAACACCATATATTTT. Amino acid sequence: CASSPGQHSGNTIYF.

This clonotype was seen many times. The chain carries TRBV10-3 and TRBJ1-6; no definite D call. The CDR3 extends over 17 amino acids. Germline CDR1 is ENHRY and CDR2 is SYGVKD. Trimming left V 4 bases short and J 7 bases short, with 20 bases between. The CDR3, as DNA: TGTGCCATCAGTGGAGTACCGGGATTGACTCAAAATTCACCCCTCCACTTT. Its protein is CAISGVPGLTQNSPLHF.

This clonotype was recorded a few times. The chain recombines TRBV24-1 with TRBJ1-2; no firm D call. The germline V gene encodes CDR1 KGHDR and CDR2 SFDVKD. Trimming cost V 0 bases and J 5 bases, with 9 bases left between them. This CDR3 has 14 residues. DNA for the CDR3: TGTGCCACCAGTGATTTGAGTCTCGGGTATGGCTACACCTTC. This encodes CATSDLSLGYGYTF.

This clonotype was counted at least ten times. The chain links TRBV7-2 to TRBJ1-2; D gene unclear. The CDR3 totals 13 residues. Germline CDR1 is SGHTA and CDR2 is FQGNSA. Trimming shortened V by 0 bases and J by 6 bases, and 8 bases separated the two germline ends. In nucleotides, the CDR3 is TGTGCCAGCAGCTTAGCAGGCATGGATGGCTACACCTTC. This codes for CASSLAGMDGYTF. Full variable domain (missing parts from reference TRBV7-2 and TRBJ1-2): GAGVSQSPSNKVTEKGKDVELRCDPISGHTALYWYRQSLGQGLEFLIYFQGNSAPDKSGLPSDRFSAERTGGSVSTLTIQRTQQEDSAVYLCASSLAGMDGYTFGSGTRLTVV.

In this sample, this clonotype turned up many times. V gene TRBV20-1 combines with J gene TRBJ1-1; weak D call: TRBD1 (6 bases). Germline V CDR1 and CDR2: DFQATT, SNEGSKA (reference sequence). Trimming cost V 1 base and J 0 bases, with 18 bases left between them. This CDR3 has 17 residues. As DNA, the CDR3 is TGCAGTGCTAGAGCCCTGGACAGTTCTAGGTTGAACACTGAAGCTTTCTTT. This codes for CSARALDSSRLNTEAFF.